These T cell receptor beta chains were read from a single sample in a study of T cell responses to AZD1222 COVID-19 vaccine. The data were produced by immunoSEQ multiplex PCR, yet TCRdb's version contains in-frame clones alone and is incomplete. The sample comprises approximately 26,000 clones, over 75% of which are singletons, and about 2.5% rests with the top ten. The sample in question was peripheral blood, obtained 28 days after the second AZD1222 dose. The source of these receptors is an adult who received the AZD1222 COVID-19 vaccine. The CDR3 runs from the conserved cysteine through the conserved F or W. Each record gives: CDR3 length, clone size, V gene, J gene, D gene, CDR3 DNA, CDR3 protein. D genes are given only for firm matches. Clone size, where shown, is once, few, many, or a class for clones that have expanded.

16,NA,TRBV11-2,TRBJ1-6,TRBD1,TGTGCCAGCAGCTTAGATAGAACAGGGGGCAATTCACCCCTCCACTTT,CASSLDRTGGNSPLHF
16,once,TRBV25-1,TRBJ2-3,TRBD2,TGTGCCAGCAGTATTAAGCGGGGCGGGGGCACAGATACGCAGTATTTT,CASSIKRGGGTDTQYF
16,NA,TRBV5-4,TRBJ2-2,TRBD2,TGTGCCAGCAGCTTCGGAGTAGCGGGGGGGCATGGGGAGCTGTTTTTT,CASSFGVAGGHGELFF
13,NA,TRBV19,TRBJ2-1,NA,TGTGCCAGTAGCCCCCCGGGACTTGCTAGGCAGTTCTTC,CASSPPGLARQFF
11,NA,TRBV11-1,TRBJ2-1,NA,TGTGCCAGCAGAAAGGGCAATGAGCAGTTCTTC,CASRKGNEQFF
13,NA,TRBV12-3/TRBV12-4,TRBJ1-4,NA,TGTGCCAGCAGTTCCGGACAGAAAGAAAAACTGTTTTTT,CASSSGQKEKLFF
20,NA,TRBV3-1/TRBV3-2,TRBJ1-3,TRBD1,TGTGCCAGCAGCCAAGATTTGGTGGGGACAGGGAAGAGCTCTGGAAACACCATATATTTT,CASSQDLVGTGKSSGNTIYF
15,NA,TRBV10-3,TRBJ1-4,NA,TGTGCCATCAGTGAGGCGGCAGGGGTAGGAGAAAAACTGTTTTTT,CAISEAAGVGEKLFF
17,NA,TRBV5-1,TRBJ2-1,NA,TGCGCCAGCAGCCCGGAGGGGGCCCCGAACTCCTACAATGAGCAGTTCTTC,CASSPEGAPNSYNEQFF
13,NA,TRBV4-1,TRBJ1-6,NA,TGCGCCAGCAGAGGAGGGGAATCGGCACCCCTCCACTTT,CASRGGESAPLHF
20,NA,TRBV6-6,TRBJ2-1,NA,TGTGCCAGCAGTCGCCAGACCGTGGGCAACCATATTGTTCCCTACAATGAGCAGTTCTTC,CASSRQTVGNHIVPYNEQFF
14,NA,TRBV23-1,TRBJ1-5,NA,TGCGCCAGCAGCTTCCCCTATAGCAATCAGCCCCAGCATTTT,CASSFPYSNQPQHF
15,NA,TRBV9,TRBJ1-1,NA,TGTGCCAGCAGCGTAGGTCTGGGGATGAACACTGAAGCTTTCTTT,CASSVGLGMNTEAFF
16,NA,TRBV10-3,TRBJ2-5,NA,TGTGCCATCAGTGACAGTAAACCCTCCGGCGGGGAGACCCAGTACTTC,CAISDSKPSGGETQYF
15,once,TRBV6-5,TRBJ1-2,NA,TGTGCCAGCACCCCATTTTTGGGGGCTGACTATGGCTACACCTTC,CASTPFLGADYGYTF
14,few,TRBV9,TRBJ1-1,NA,TGTGCCAGCAACTCCGGGAATTTGAACACTGAAGCTTTCTTT,CASNSGNLNTEAFF
16,NA,TRBV28,TRBJ2-7,TRBD1,TGTGCCAGCAGTCTGTCGACGGACAGGGTCGACAACGAGCAGTACTTC,CASSLSTDRVDNEQYF
13,NA,TRBV5-1,TRBJ1-5,NA,TGCGCCAGCAGCACTCAGCCAAATCAGCCCCAGCATTTT,CASSTQPNQPQHF
15,NA,TRBV28,TRBJ1-5,NA,TGTGCCAGCAGCCTACAGGGACCTAGCAATCAGCCCCAGCATTTT,CASSLQGPSNQPQHF
13,once,TRBV28,TRBJ2-7,NA,TGTGCCAGCAGTTCGGACAAGGCCTACGAGCAGTACTTC,CASSSDKAYEQYF
12,NA,TRBV6-6,TRBJ1-2,NA,TGTGCCAGCGGCGCCATAGTATATGGCTACACCTTC,CASGAIVYGYTF
12,NA,TRBV6-5,TRBJ2-2,TRBD1,TGTGCCAGCGGGGACAGGGAATGGGAGCTGTTTTTT,CASGDREWELFF
15,NA,TRBV4-3,TRBJ1-2,TRBD1,TGCGCCAGCAGCCAAGATTCAGGGGGGAATACTGGCTACACCTTC,CASSQDSGGNTGYTF
15,NA,TRBV7-9,TRBJ2-3,TRBD2,TGTGCCAGCAGCTGGGCGGGGGGGCCAACAGATACGCAGTATTTT,CASSWAGGPTDTQYF
22,NA,TRBV3-1/TRBV3-2,TRBJ2-1,TRBD2,TGTGCCAGCAGCCAAGACCCAAGACTAGCGGGGGGGTCCAAAATGTCCTACAATGAGCAGTTCTTC,CASSQDPRLAGGSKMSYNEQFF
14,NA,TRBV29-1,TRBJ2-1,TRBD1,TGCAGCGTGAGACAGGGGTCGCTCTACAATGAGCAGTTCTTC,CSVRQGSLYNEQFF
17,once,TRBV19,TRBJ1-5,TRBD1,TGTGCCAGTAGTGGAGGGGCGACAGGGTCGAGCAATCAGCCCCAGCATTTT,CASSGGATGSSNQPQHF
12,NA,TRBV14,TRBJ2-5,NA,TGTGCCAGCAGCCAGTACCAAGAGACCCAGTACTTC,CASSQYQETQYF
16,NA,TRBV4-3,TRBJ2-4,NA,TGCGCCAGCAGCCCACGGTTGGGGGACGCCAAAAACATTCAGTACTTC,CASSPRLGDAKNIQYF
15,NA,TRBV5-6,TRBJ2-1,NA,TGTGCCAGCAGCTTCGGCGGTCTTTCCTACAATGAGCAGTTCTTC,CASSFGGLSYNEQFF
15,NA,TRBV7-2,TRBJ2-3,NA,TGTGCCAGCAGCTTAATAGGAGGGTACACAGATACGCAGTATTTT,CASSLIGGYTDTQYF
13,NA,TRBV3-1/TRBV3-2,TRBJ2-1,NA,TGTGCCAGCAGCCAGGGCTCCCTCGGGGAGCAGTTCTTC,CASSQGSLGEQFF
15,NA,TRBV19,TRBJ1-5,NA,TGTGCCAGTAGTCCAGGGATTTATAGCAATCAGCCCCAGCATTTT,CASSPGIYSNQPQHF
14,NA,TRBV10-3,TRBJ1-1,TRBD1,TGTGCCATCAGTGCGACAGGGTTGGGCACTGAAGCTTTCTTT,CAISATGLGTEAFF
15,NA,TRBV6-5,TRBJ1-6,NA,TGTGCCAGCAGTTACTCGGCAGGGGAGAATTCACCCCTCCACTTT,CASSYSAGENSPLHF
16,NA,TRBV7-9,TRBJ1-2,TRBD1,TGTGCCAGCAGACAAGAGACTCAGGGGGCAGTTTATGGCTACACCTTC,CASRQETQGAVYGYTF
15,NA,TRBV19,TRBJ1-6,NA,TGTGCCAGTCTAGAGGGGTCCTCTTATAATTCACCCCTCCACTTT,CASLEGSSYNSPLHF
13,NA,TRBV19,TRBJ2-1,NA,TGTGCCAGTAGTTACGGGTTCTCGATGGAGCAGTTCTTC,CASSYGFSMEQFF
15,once,TRBV23-1,TRBJ1-2,NA,TGCGCCAGCAACCCTTACGGGGAGCCTTACTATGGCTACACCTTC,CASNPYGEPYYGYTF
13,NA,TRBV2,TRBJ2-7,NA,TGTGCCACCCGGGACCGCGACTACTACGAGCAGTACTTC,CATRDRDYYEQYF
11,few,TRBV6-5,TRBJ1-4,NA,TGTGCCAGCGGTACTAGAGAAAAACTGTTTTTT,CASGTREKLFF
17,once,TRBV9,TRBJ1-6,NA,TGTGCCAGCAGCATAACAGCGGGCTTCGAGCGGAATTCACCCCTCCACTTT,CASSITAGFERNSPLHF
15,NA,TRBV6-4,TRBJ2-3,TRBD1,TGTGCCAGCAGTGGGGGACAGGGGTCGGCAGATACGCAGTATTTT,CASSGGQGSADTQYF
13,NA,TRBV12-3/TRBV12-4,TRBJ1-1,NA,TGTGCCAGCAGCCCCGGGGGGGGCACTGAAGCTTTCTTT,CASSPGGGTEAFF